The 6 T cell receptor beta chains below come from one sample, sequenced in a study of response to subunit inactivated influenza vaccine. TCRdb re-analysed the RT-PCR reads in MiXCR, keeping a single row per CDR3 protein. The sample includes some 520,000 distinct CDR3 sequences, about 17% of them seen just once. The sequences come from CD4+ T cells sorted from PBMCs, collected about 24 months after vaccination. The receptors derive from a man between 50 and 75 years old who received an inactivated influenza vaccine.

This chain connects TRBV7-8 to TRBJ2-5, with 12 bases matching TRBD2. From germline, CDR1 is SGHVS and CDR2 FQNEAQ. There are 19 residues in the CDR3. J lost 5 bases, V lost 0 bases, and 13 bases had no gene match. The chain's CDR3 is CASSLALASGRAVYETQYF. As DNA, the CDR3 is TGTGCCAGCAGCTTAGCGTTGGCTAGCGGGAGGGCCGTATATGAGACCCAGTACTTC. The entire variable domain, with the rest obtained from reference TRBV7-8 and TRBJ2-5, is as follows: GAGVSQSPRYKVAKRGQDVALRCDPISGHVSLFWYQQALGQGPEFLTYFQNEAQLDKSGLPSDRFFAERPEGSVSTLKIQRTQQEDSAVYLCASSLALASGRAVYETQYFGPGTRLLVL.

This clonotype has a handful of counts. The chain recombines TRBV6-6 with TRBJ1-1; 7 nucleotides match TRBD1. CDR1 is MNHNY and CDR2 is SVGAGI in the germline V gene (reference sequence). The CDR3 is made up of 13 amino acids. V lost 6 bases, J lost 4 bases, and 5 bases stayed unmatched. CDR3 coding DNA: TGTGCCAGCAGCCGGACAGGCTCCACTGAAGCTTTCTTT. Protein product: CASSRTGSTEAFF.

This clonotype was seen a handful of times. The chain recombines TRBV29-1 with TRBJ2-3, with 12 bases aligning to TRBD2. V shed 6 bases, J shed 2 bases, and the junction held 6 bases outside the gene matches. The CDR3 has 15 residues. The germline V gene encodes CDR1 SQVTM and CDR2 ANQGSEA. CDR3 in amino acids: CSVRLAGVNTDTQYF. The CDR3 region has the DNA TGCAGCGTCCGACTAGCGGGGGTTAACACAGATACGCAGTATTTT.

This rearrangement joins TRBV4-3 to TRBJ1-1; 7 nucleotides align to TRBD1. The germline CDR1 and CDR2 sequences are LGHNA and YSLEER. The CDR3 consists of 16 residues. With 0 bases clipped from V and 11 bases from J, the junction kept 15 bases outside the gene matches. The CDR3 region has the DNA TGCGCCAGCAGCCAAGAAATGGGCAGGGGGAGGGGGAATGCTTTCTTT. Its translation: CASSQEMGRGRGNAFF.

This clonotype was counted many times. In DNA form, the CDR3 reads TGTGCCAGCAGTTACTCCCAGACAGGGGGCGAGCAGTACTTC. Translation gives CASSYSQTGGEQYF. The J gene is TRBJ2-7, the V gene TRBV6-2 or TRBV6-3, with 9 bases lining up with TRBD1. CDR1 MNHEY and CDR2 SVGEGT come from the germline V gene. Trimming at V came to 0 bases and at J to 6 bases, leaving 3 bases not matched to a gene. The length of the CDR3 is 14 residues.

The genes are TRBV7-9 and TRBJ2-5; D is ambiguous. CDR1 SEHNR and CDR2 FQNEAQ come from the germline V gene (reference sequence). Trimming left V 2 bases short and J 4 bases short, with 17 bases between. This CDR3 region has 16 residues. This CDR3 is CASSLRPSQIPETQYF. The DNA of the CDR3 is TGTGCCAGCAGCTTAAGGCCCAGTCAGATCCCAGAGACCCAGTACTTC.